Detailed here is one TCR beta chain. The antigen remains unidentified. With only one base between it and a far larger clone, this is likely a read error. For each of two time points, a roughly 5.8-milliliter draw of peripheral blood was taken. Germline CDR1 MNHNS, CDR2 SASEGT. CDR3 length: 16 amino acids. V was cut by 6 bases and J by 7 bases, with 24 bases left in between. Genomic DNA was the source, and TCR beta CDR3 was amplified from it by two-round multiplex PCR. First-round PCR, the initial amplification, used primers specific to each TRBV and TRBJ gene. TCRdb fed the multiplex PCR reads into MiXCR, producing one record per CDR3 protein. The sample shows 50,000 to 75,000 distinct CDR3 sequences, roughly 29% of them seen only once. This sample was included in a study of prognosis after radiotherapy for stage I lung cancer. Study results and caveats: Shannon entropy after stereotactic body radiation therapy was lower in patients who developed distant metastases.

The chain couples TRBV6-1 to TRBJ2-5, with D maybe TRBD2 (6 bases). The receptor comes from a donor of 50 years or more with non-small cell lung cancer. The sequencing here drew on PBMCs, taken before or after stereotactic body radiation therapy (not recorded which). The CDR3 here is CASRPQPGRREGTQYF. CDR3 sequence (DNA): TGTGCCAGCAGGCCCCAACCGGGACGGCGGGAAGGGACCCAGTACTTC.